These T cell receptor beta chains were read from a single sample in a study of T cell repertoires in aging, cancer and after chemotherapy. TCRdb independently ran MiXCR on the multiplex PCR reads; one entry per CDR3 protein. The table includes about 9,600 distinct CDR3 sequences, less than 30% detected once. The sequenced material came from blood. The origin of the receptors is a human donor in good health. CDR3s include the opening cysteine and the closing phenylalanine or tryptophan. A D gene is named only where the DNA matches it firmly. Expanded clones get a size class; other rows say once, few or many, or leave the size out.

medium-sized | TRBJ2-7 | TRBV15 | 14 | NA | TGTGCCACCAGCAGGGTTAGAACAGGCTACGAGCAGTACTTC | CATSRVRTGYEQYF
few | TRBJ2-7 | TRBV6-2/TRBV6-3 | 15 | TRBD1 | TGTGCCAGCAGTCAGGACAGGGTAAGCTCCTACGAGCAGTACTTC | CASSQDRVSSYEQYF
medium-sized | TRBJ2-7 | TRBV20-1 | 16 | TRBD2 | TGCAGTGCCTGGACTAGCGGGAGAAATTTGACCTACGAGCAGTACTTC | CSAWTSGRNLTYEQYF
few | TRBJ2-2 | TRBV6-1 | 15 | NA | TGTGCCAGCAGCCCCGATATCTGGGCCACCGGGGAGCTGTTTTTT | CASSPDIWATGELFF
NA | TRBJ2-3 | TRBV5-1 | 14 | NA | TGCGCCAGCAGCCCCTTCGAGAGCACAGATACGCAGTATTTT | CASSPFESTDTQYF
medium-sized | TRBJ2-7 | TRBV27 | 13 | NA | TGTGCCAGCAGGTCGCGGCTAGACGACGAGCAGTACTTC | CASRSRLDDEQYF
medium-sized | TRBJ2-7 | TRBV4-2 | 14 | NA | TGTGCCAGCAGCCCAGGAGGAGGGTTGTACGAGCAGTACTTC | CASSPGGGLYEQYF
NA | TRBJ2-5 | TRBV6-5 | 16 | TRBD2 | TGTGCCAGCAGGCCAACTCAGGGAGCGGGGGCAGAGACCCAGTACTTC | CASRPTQGAGAETQYF
medium-sized | TRBJ1-2 | TRBV6-5 | 12 | NA | TGTGCCAGCAGTGACGCTTCGGGGGGCTACACCTTC | CASSDASGGYTF
few | TRBJ2-7 | TRBV27 | 14 | NA | TGTGCCAGCAGTTTCCAGGGACCACTATACGAGCAGTACTTC | CASSFQGPLYEQYF
NA | TRBJ2-3 | TRBV21-1 | 17 | NA | TGTGCCAGCACCCCCCCGGGCAGGAGTCGGACCACAGATACGCAGTATTTT | CASTPPGRSRTTDTQYF
NA | TRBJ2-1 | TRBV12-3/TRBV12-4 | 14 | NA | TGTGCCAGCAGTTTTGGTCATAGAACAAATGAGCAGTTCTTC | CASSFGHRTNEQFF
NA | TRBJ1-1 | TRBV4-1 | 16 | TRBD1 | TGCGCCAGCAGCCCTGGGCGACAGGGACTGAACACTGAAGCTTTCTTT | CASSPGRQGLNTEAFF
NA | TRBJ1-1 | TRBV14 | 14 | NA | TGTGCCAGCAGCCAAGCTATACCGAACACTGAAGCTTTCTTT | CASSQAIPNTEAFF
NA | TRBJ1-2 | TRBV29-1 | 13 | NA | TGCAGCGTTGACCTAGGGACCGCAAATGGCTACACCTTC | CSVDLGTANGYTF
medium-sized | TRBJ2-7 | TRBV11-2 | 15 | TRBD2 | TGTGCCAGCAGTCTAGCGGGGATACTATCCTACGAGCAGTACTTC | CASSLAGILSYEQYF
few | TRBJ1-2 | TRBV5-6 | 14 | NA | TGTGCCAGCAGCCCTGGCCAGATTCCCTATGGCTACACCTTC | CASSPGQIPYGYTF
medium-sized | TRBJ1-5 | TRBV30 | 14 | TRBD1 | TGTGCCTGGACCCCGGGACAGACCAATCAGCCCCAGCATTTT | CAWTPGQTNQPQHF
medium-sized | TRBJ1-2 | TRBV27 | 13 | TRBD1 | TGTGCCAGCAGTAACAGGGGCAACTATGGCTACACCTTC | CASSNRGNYGYTF
NA | TRBJ2-3 | TRBV28 | 18 | TRBD2 | TGTGCCAGCAGTACCTCATTTGGGATAGCGGGAACGACAGATACGCAGTATTTT | CASSTSFGIAGTTDTQYF
NA | TRBJ2-1 | TRBV6-4 | 13 | NA | TGTGCCAGCAGTGACTCGGGAACCCAAGAGCAGTTCTTC | CASSDSGTQEQFF
few | TRBJ2-3 | TRBV15 | 13 | NA | TGTGCCACCAGCAGAGATCGAGGCTATACGCAGTATTTT | CATSRDRGYTQYF
NA | TRBJ1-1 | TRBV28 | 12 | NA | TGTGCCAGCAGTAGGTCACAGGGAGCGGCTTTCTTT | CASSRSQGAAFF
NA | TRBJ1-2 | TRBV19 | 11 | NA | TGTGCCAGTAGTACGGGACCGGGCTACACCTTC | CASSTGPGYTF
few | TRBJ2-1 | TRBV20-1 | 12 | NA | TGCAGTGCTAGTCACACTTACAATGAGCAGTTCTTC | CSASHTYNEQFF
NA | TRBJ2-1 | TRBV10-3 | 17 | TRBD2 | TGTGCCAGCAGTGAGAGGGGACTAGTGGGAGGGTACAATGAGCAGTTCTTC | CASSERGLVGGYNEQFF
few | TRBJ2-1 | TRBV7-3 | 15 | TRBD1 | TGTGCCAGCAGACTTGACAGGGGGGGAGACAATGAGCAGTTCTTC | CASRLDRGGDNEQFF
NA | TRBJ2-5 | TRBV7-8 | 21 | TRBD2 | TGTGCCAGCAGCTTTTACCCCTCCAAGACTAGCGGGAGCAAAGAAAAAGAGACCCAGTACTTC | CASSFYPSKTSGSKEKETQYF
few | TRBJ2-3 | TRBV4-1 | 17 | TRBD1 | TGCGCCAGCAGCCAAGAGTACCGACAGGGAGTCACAGATACGCAGTATTTT | CASSQEYRQGVTDTQYF
NA | TRBJ1-4 | TRBV18 | 15 | NA | TGTGCCAGCTCACCAACCAGGGGCGAGAATGAAAAACTGTTTTTT | CASSPTRGENEKLFF
medium-sized | TRBJ2-1 | TRBV29-1 | 15 | NA | TGCAGCGTTGAAGACGTGGGGTGGGACCAAAATGAGCAGTTCTTC | CSVEDVGWDQNEQFF
few | TRBJ2-3 | TRBV6-4 | 14 | NA | TGTGCCAGCAGTGACTCGACAACCACAGATACGCAGTATTTT | CASSDSTTTDTQYF
NA | TRBJ2-7 | TRBV4-1 | 18 | TRBD2 | TGCGCCAGCAGCCAAGATCGAGGGACTAGCGGGAGCTCCTACGAGCAGTACTTC | CASSQDRGTSGSSYEQYF
NA | TRBJ2-1 | TRBV4-1 | 16 | NA | TGCGCCAGCAGCCAAGATCCGCAGGGTACCTACAATGAGCAGTTCTTC | CASSQDPQGTYNEQFF
NA | TRBJ2-7 | TRBV4-1 | 15 | TRBD2 | TGCGCCAGCAGCCAAGGTAGCGGGAGCTCCTACGAGCAGTACTTC | CASSQGSGSSYEQYF
medium-sized | TRBJ2-7 | TRBV27 | 17 | TRBD2 | TGTGCCAGCAGCCCCACACTCCTGCGGGGGAGCTCCTACGAGCAGTACTTC | CASSPTLLRGSSYEQYF
NA | TRBJ2-5 | TRBV5-1 | 14 | NA | TGCGCCAGCAGCTTGTCGACAGGCGAAGAGACCCAGTACTTC | CASSLSTGEETQYF
NA | TRBJ2-3 | TRBV18 | 16 | NA | TGTGCCAGCTCACGAGAAGGCGGACAAAGCACAGATACGCAGTATTTT | CASSREGGQSTDTQYF
NA | TRBJ2-3 | TRBV7-9 | 15 | TRBD1 | TGTGCCAGCAGCTCACCGACAGGGGGGGCAGATAAGCAGTATTTT | CASSSPTGGADKQYF
NA | TRBJ2-5 | TRBV10-3 | 18 | TRBD2 | TGTGCCATCTCGGGGCCGAGAAAACCGGGACTAGCGGCAGAGACCCAGTACTTC | CAISGPRKPGLAAETQYF
NA | TRBJ2-7 | TRBV4-2 | 15 | NA | TGTGCCAGCAGCCAAGACGAGGGATCCTCCTACGAGCAGTACTTC | CASSQDEGSSYEQYF